The 9 T cell receptor beta chains given below trace back to one sample, sequenced in a study of blood T cells in healthy people across ages. Primers used in a second PCR of about 6 to 11 cycles were a sample-barcoded 5' primer and a J-beta primer mix. MiXCR was run by TCRdb on the 5' RACE reads, yielding one entry per CDR3 protein. The sample has roughly 800,000 distinct CDR3 sequences, roughly 50% seen once; the top ten hold roughly 40%. Sequenced: blood. The receptors shown here come from an elderly man in good health.

This clonotype was seen a few times. The chain carries TRBV20-1 and TRBJ2-5; 9 nucleotides align to TRBD2. Trimming removed 5 bases from V and 3 bases from J; junction bases left unmatched: 4. Per germline, CDR1 DFQATT and CDR2 SNEGSKA (reference sequence). The CDR3 spans 13 residues. This chain's CDR3 is CSAPSGTEETQYF. CDR3 bases: TGCAGTGCTCCTAGCGGGACGGAAGAGACCCAGTACTTC.

This clonotype appeared a few times. CDR3 loop: CASSLGQQGDAYF. The CDR3 nucleotides are TGTGCCAGCAGTTTAGGGCAACAGGGGGACGCGTATTTT. This chain uses TRBV12-3 or TRBV12-4 with TRBJ2-3; TRBD1 matches at 8 bases. V lost 1 base to trimming and J lost 14 bases; unmatched junction nucleotides: 8. This CDR3 has 13 amino acids.

A word on this clonotype: The junction and the germline gene differ at one end; a read error may be behind it. V and J are TRBV20-1 and TRBJ1-2, with D possibly TRBD1 on 5 matching bases. The CDR3 has 13 residues. Germline CDR1 is DFQATT and CDR2 is SNEGSKA (reference sequence). This CDR3 reads CRARDATEGGYTF. In nucleotides, the CDR3 is TGCAGAGCTAGAGATGCGACAGAGGGGGGCTACACCTTC.

This chain uses TRBV4-1 with TRBJ1-5; 9 nucleotides align to TRBD1. This CDR3 is built from 15 residues. Germline V gene sequence: CDR1 MGHRA, CDR2 YSYEKL. Trimming took 4 bases from V and 3 from J; bases not matched to a gene: 4. CDR3 in amino acids: CASSRGTGTNQPQHF. The CDR3 DNA reads as TGCGCCAGCAGCCGAGGGACAGGGACCAATCAGCCCCAGCATTTT.

This chain uses TRBV12-3 or TRBV12-4 with TRBJ2-7; 13 bases match TRBD2. The CDR3 has 18 amino acids. The V segment lost 5 bases and the J segment 6 bases; nucleotides outside the gene matches: 16. The CDR3 bases are TGTGCCAGCAGTGTCGCCGGGACTAGCGGGACCTATCCCATCGAGCAGTACTTC. Residues: CASSVAGTSGTYPIEQYF.

The V and J genes are TRBV4-1 and TRBJ1-4, with 8 nucleotides matching TRBD1. This CDR3 region has 15 residues. Germline-derived CDR1 and CDR2 are MGHRA and YSYEKL. After removal of 6 bases from V and 5 bases from J, the junction contained 8 bases not matched to a gene. CDR3 loop: CASRPRTGSNEKLFF. DNA of the CDR3: TGCGCCAGCAGACCCAGGACAGGGTCAAATGAAAAACTGTTTTTT.

The V gene is TRBV6-5, the J gene TRBJ2-1; D unresolved. The germline V gene encodes CDR1 MNHEY and CDR2 SVGAGI. V dropped 5 bases and J dropped 6 bases, with 8 bases sitting between them. The CDR3 spans 12 residues. The CDR3 DNA is TGTGCCAGCAGTGCGATAGGCAATGAGCAGTTCTTC. This gives the protein CASSAIGNEQFF.

There are many counts of this clonotype. The gene calls are TRBV3-1 and TRBJ2-2, with D possibly matching TRBD1 (5 bases). Germline V gene lookup returns CDR1 LGHDT and CDR2 YNNKEL (reference sequence). CDR3 length: 15 residues. V lost 4 bases and J lost 7, with 16 bases in between. The CDR3 DNA reads as TGTGCCAGCAGCCCCCGGGTAGGGGCTGGCGGGGAGCTGTTTTTT. Its protein product is CASSPRVGAGGELFF.

CDR3 amino acids: CASSQRDRAGYAYF. The CDR3 DNA follows: TGTGCCAGCAGCCAACGGGACAGGGCTGGATACGCGTATTTT. V usage is TRBV7-9 and J usage is TRBJ2-3, with 9 bases aligning to TRBD1. Losses at the gene ends were 5 bases for V and 14 bases for J; bases not matched to a gene: 14. This CDR3 comprises 14 residues. Germline CDR1 SEHNR, CDR2 FQNEAQ (reference sequence).